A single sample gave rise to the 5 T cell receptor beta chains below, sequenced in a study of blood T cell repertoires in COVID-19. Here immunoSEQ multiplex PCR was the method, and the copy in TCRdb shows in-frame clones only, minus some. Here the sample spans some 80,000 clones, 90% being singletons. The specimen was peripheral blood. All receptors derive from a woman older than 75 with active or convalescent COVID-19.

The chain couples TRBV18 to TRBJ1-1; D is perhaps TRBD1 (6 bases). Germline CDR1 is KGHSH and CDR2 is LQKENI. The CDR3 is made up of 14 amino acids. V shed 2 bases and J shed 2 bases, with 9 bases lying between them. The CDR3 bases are TGTGCCAGCTCACCAAGACAGGATAACACTGAAGCTTTCTTT. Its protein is CASSPRQDNTEAFF.

The CDR3 here is CATHEGTGSLEQYF. The CDR3 DNA reads TGCGCCACCCATGAAGGGACAGGGTCCCTCGAGCAGTACTTC. J is TRBJ2-7 and V is TRBV5-1; 9 bases match TRBD1. The germline V gene encodes CDR1 SGHRS and CDR2 YFSETQ. The CDR3 has 14 residues. V shed 9 bases and J 6 bases; nucleotides not matched to a gene: 13.

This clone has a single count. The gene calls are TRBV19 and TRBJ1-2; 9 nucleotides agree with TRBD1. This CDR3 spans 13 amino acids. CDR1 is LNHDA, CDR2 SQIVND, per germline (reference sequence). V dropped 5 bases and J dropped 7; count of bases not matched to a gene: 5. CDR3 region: CASSPQGAGGYTF. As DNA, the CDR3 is TGTGCCAGTAGTCCACAGGGGGCTGGTGGCTACACCTTC.

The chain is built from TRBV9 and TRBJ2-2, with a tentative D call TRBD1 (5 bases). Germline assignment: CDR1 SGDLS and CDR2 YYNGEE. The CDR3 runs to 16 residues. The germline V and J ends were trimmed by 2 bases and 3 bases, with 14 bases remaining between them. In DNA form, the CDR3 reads TGTGCCAGCAGCGTGGTAGGTGGGGCCTACACCGGGGAGCTGTTTTTT. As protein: CASSVVGGAYTGELFF.

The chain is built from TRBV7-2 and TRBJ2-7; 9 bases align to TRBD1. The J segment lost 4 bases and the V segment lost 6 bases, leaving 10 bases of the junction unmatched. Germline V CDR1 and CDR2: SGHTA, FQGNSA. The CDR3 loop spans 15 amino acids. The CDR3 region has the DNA TGTGCCAGCAGAGCTGACAGGGGGTTATGGTACGAGCAGTACTTC. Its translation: CASRADRGLWYEQYF.